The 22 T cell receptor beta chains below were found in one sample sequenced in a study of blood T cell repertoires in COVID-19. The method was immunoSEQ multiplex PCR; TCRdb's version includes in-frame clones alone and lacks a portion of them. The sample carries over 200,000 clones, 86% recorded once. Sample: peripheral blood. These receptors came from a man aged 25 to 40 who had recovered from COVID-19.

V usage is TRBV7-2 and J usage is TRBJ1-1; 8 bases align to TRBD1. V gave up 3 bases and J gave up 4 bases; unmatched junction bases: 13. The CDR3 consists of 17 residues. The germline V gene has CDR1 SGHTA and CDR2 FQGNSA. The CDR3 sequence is CASSFPPGGAYGTEAFF. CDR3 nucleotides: TGTGCCAGCAGCTTTCCTCCAGGGGGCGCCTATGGCACTGAAGCTTTCTTT.

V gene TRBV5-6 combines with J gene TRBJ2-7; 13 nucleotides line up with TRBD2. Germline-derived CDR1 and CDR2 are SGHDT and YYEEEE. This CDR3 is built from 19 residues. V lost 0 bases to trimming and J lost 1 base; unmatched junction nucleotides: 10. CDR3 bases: TGTGCCAGCAGCTTGGCCGGGCCGGGACTAGCGGGGATATCCTACGAGCAGTACTTC. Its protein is CASSLAGPGLAGISYEQYF.

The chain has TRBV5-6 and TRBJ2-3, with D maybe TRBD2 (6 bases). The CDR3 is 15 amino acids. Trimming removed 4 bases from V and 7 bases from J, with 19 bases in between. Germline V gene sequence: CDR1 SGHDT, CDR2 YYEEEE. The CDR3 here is CASSPVGLARNTQYF. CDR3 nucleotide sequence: TGTGCCAGCAGCCCGGTGGGGCTAGCGCGGAATACGCAGTATTTT. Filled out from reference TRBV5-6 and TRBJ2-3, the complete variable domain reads DAGVTQSPTHLIKTRGQQVTLRCSPKSGHDTVSWYQQALGQGPQFIFQYYEEEERQRGNFPDRFSGHQFPNYSSELNVNALLLGDSALYLCASSPVGLARNTQYFGPGTRLTVL.

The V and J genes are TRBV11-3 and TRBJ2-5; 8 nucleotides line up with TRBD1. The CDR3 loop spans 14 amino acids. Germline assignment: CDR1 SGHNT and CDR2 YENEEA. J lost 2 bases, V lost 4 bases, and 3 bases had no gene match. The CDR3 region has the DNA TGTGCCAGCAGCTCAACAGGGGGACAAGAGACCCAGTACTTC. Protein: CASSSTGGQETQYF.

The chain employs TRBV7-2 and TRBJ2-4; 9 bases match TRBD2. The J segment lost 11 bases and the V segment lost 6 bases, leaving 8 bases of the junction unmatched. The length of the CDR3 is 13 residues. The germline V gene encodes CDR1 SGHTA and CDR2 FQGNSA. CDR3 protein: CASSPLAGHLQYF. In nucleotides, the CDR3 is TGTGCCAGCAGTCCACTAGCGGGTCACCTTCAGTACTTC.

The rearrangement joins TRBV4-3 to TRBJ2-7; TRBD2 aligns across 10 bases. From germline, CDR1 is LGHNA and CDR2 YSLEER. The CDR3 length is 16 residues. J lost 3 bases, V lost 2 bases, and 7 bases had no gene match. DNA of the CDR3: TGCGCCAGCAGCCAACATACGACTAGCGGGCACTACGAGCAGTACTTC. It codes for CASSQHTTSGHYEQYF.

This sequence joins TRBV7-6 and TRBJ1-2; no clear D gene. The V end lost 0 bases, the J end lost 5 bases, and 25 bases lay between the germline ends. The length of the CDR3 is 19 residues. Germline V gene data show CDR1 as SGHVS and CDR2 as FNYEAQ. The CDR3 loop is CASSLALGDPYKPIYGYTF. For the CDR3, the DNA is TGTGCCAGCAGCTTAGCCCTGGGAGACCCATACAAACCCATATATGGCTACACCTTC.

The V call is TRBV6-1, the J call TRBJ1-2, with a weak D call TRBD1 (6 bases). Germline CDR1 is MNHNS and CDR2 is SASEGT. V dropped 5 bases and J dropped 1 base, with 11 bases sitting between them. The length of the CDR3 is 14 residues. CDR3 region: CASSQDRLNYGYTF. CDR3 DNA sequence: TGTGCCAGCAGTCAGGACAGACTTAACTATGGCTACACCTTC.

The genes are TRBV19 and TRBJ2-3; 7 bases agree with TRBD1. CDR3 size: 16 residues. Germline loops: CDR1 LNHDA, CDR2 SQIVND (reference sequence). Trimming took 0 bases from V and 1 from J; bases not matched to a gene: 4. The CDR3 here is CASSIDSQGGTDTQYF. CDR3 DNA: TGTGCCAGTAGTATAGATTCCCAGGGGGGCACAGATACGCAGTATTTT.

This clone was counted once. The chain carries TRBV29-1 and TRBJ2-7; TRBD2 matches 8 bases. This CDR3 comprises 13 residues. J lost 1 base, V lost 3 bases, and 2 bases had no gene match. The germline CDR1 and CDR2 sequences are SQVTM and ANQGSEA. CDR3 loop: CSVDSSGSYEQYF. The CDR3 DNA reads TGCAGCGTTGATTCTAGCGGGTCCTACGAGCAGTACTTC.

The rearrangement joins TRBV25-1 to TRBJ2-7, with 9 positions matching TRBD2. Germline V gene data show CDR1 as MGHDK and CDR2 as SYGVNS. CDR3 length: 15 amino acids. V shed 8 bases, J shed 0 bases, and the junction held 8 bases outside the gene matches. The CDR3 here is CASSERGDFSYEQYF. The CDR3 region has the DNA TGTGCCAGCTCCGAGCGGGGGGATTTCTCCTACGAGCAGTACTTC.

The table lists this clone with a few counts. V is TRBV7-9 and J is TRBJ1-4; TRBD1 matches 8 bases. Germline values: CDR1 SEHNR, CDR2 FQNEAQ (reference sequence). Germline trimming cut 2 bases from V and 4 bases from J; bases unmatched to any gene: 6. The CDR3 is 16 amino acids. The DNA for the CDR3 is TGTGCCAGCAGCTTAAATACAGGGGGTCTTAATGAAAAACTGTTTTTT. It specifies CASSLNTGGLNEKLFF.

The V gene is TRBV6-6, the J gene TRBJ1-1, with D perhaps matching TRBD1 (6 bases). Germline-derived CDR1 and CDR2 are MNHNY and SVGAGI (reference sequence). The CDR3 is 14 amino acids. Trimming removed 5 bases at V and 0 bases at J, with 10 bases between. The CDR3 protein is CASSPQGLNTEAFF. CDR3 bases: TGTGCCAGCAGTCCGCAGGGGTTGAACACTGAAGCTTTCTTT.

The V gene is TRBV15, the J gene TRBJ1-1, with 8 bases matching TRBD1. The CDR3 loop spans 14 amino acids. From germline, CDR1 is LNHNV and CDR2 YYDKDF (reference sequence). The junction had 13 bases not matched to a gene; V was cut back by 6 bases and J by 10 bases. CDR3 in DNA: TGTGCCACCAGTAAATACAGGGGGGATAACCTAGCTTTCTTT. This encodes CATSKYRGDNLAFF.

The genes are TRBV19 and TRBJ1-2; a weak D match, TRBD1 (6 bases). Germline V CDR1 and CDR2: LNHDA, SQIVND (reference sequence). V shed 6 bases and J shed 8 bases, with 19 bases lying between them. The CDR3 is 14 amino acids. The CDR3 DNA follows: TGTGCCAGTAGCACAACAGGGTTTCTGGGCGGCTACACCTTC. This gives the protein CASSTTGFLGGYTF.

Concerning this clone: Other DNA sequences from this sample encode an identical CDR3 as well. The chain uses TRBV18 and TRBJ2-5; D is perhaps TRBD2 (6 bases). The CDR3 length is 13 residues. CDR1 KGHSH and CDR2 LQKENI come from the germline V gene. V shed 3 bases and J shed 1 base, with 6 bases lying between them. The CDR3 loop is CASSPGSQETQYF. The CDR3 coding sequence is TGTGCCAGCTCACCCGGGAGCCAAGAGACCCAGTACTTC.

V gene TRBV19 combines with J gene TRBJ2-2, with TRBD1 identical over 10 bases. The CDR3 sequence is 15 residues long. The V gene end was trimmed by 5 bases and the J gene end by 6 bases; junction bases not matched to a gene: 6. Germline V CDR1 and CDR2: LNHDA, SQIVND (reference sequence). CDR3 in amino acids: CASSWRQGAAGELFF. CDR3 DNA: TGTGCCAGTAGTTGGCGACAGGGGGCAGCCGGGGAGCTGTTTTTT.

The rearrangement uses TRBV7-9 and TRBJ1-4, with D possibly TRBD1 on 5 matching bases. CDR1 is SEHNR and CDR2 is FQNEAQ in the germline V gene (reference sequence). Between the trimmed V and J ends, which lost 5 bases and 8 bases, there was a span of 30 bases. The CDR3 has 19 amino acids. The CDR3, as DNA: TGTGCCAGCAGCGTAAGAAAGGTGGGGACTACTCTTTTTCGGGAAAAACTGTTTTTT. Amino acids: CASSVRKVGTTLFREKLFF.

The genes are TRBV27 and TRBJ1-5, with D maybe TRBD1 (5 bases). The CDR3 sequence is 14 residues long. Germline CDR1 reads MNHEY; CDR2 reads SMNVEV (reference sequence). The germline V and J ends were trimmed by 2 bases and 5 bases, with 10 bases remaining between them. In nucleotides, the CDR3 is TGTGCCAGCAGTTTAGGGGGAGGGGATCAGCCCCAGCATTTT. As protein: CASSLGGGDQPQHF.

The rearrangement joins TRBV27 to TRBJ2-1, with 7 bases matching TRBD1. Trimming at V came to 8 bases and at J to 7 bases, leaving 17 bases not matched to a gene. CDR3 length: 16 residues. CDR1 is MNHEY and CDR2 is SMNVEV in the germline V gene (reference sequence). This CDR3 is CASAQSGTANLNEQFF. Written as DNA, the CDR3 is TGTGCCAGCGCTCAATCCGGGACAGCGAATCTTAATGAGCAGTTCTTC.

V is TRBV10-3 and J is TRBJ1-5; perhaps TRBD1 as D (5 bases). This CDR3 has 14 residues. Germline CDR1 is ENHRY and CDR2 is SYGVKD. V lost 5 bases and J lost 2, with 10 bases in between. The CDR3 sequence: CAISQGGGNQPQHF. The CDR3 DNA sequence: TGTGCCATCAGTCAGGGTGGGGGCAATCAGCCCCAGCATTTT.

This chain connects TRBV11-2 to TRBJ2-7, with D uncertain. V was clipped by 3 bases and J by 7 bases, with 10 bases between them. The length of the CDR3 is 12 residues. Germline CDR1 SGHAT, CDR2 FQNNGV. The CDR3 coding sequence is TGTGCCAGCAGCTTGCAAGTCTATGAGCAGTACTTC. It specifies CASSLQVYEQYF.